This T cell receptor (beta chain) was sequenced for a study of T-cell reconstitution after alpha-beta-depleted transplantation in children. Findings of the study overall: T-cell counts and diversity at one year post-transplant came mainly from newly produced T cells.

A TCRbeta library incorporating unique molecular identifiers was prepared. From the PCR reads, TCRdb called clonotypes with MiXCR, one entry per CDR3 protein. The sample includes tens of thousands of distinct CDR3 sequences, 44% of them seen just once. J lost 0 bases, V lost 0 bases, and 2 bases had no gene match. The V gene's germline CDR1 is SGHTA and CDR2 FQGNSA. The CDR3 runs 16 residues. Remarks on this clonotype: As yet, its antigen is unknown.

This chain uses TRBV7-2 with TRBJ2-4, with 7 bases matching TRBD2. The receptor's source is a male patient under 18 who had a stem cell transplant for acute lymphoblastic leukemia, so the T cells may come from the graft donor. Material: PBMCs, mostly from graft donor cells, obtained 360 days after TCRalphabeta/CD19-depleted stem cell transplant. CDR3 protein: CASSLAVAGAKNIQYF. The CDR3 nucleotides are TGTGCCAGCAGCTTAGCCGTAGCGGGAGCCAAAAACATTCAGTACTTC.